This TCR beta chain was obtained from a study of response to subunit inactivated influenza vaccine. CDR1 is SGHRS and CDR2 is YFSETQ in the germline V gene. Deletions cut 0 bases from V and 6 bases from J, with 6 bases between. This CDR3 has 13 amino acids. This clonotype was seen a few times. Its matching antigen is unknown. Study results and caveats: Seasonal influenza vaccination, on each occasion, was suggested by the authors to recruit few new T cells.

In TCRdb, the RT-PCR reads were re-called with MiXCR into one record per CDR3 protein. This repertoire shows about 520,000 distinct CDR3 sequences, about 25% found once; its top ten account for around 2%. This TCR derives from a man aged 50 to 60 who received an inactivated influenza vaccine. The sample here was CD4+ T cells sorted from PBMCs, taken 5 to 6 days after vaccination. V is TRBV5-1 and J is TRBJ2-2; D is unresolved. This CDR3 reads CASSLAVAGELFF. The DNA for the CDR3 is TGCGCCAGCAGCTTGGCGGTAGCCGGGGAGCTGTTTTTT.